What follows is one T cell receptor beta chain and its context. No antigen is known for it. The sample is drawn from a study of cytomegalovirus exposure and HLA in healthy donors. Study information: Most donors, about 82% of roughly 400 genotyped, fell in the Caucasian-associated ancestry cluster. General study results and limits: As a later analysis showed, several of the most significant clusters appeared to be linked to common viral pathogens. The authors assumed roughly uniform sequencing depth across donors for presence/absence analyses.

Researchers ran the PCR with 60 Vbeta and 13 Jbeta primers. Repertoires were generated with immunoSEQ multiplex PCR, while TCRdb's copy carries only in-frame clones and drops some. The sample lists some 150,000 clones, 60% to 70% occurring once. Sequencing was carried out using PBMCs. This clonotype was obtained from a woman between 55 and 75 years old in good health and CMV-seropositive.

CDR3 region: CASSPPGVETQYF. As DNA, the CDR3 is TGTGCCAGCTCACCACCGGGAGTGGAGACCCAGTACTTC. This sequence joins TRBV18 and TRBJ2-5; perhaps TRBD2 as D (5 bases). Germline V gives CDR1 KGHSH, CDR2 LQKENI. V lost 0 bases and J 5 bases, leaving 7 bases between the germline ends. This CDR3 has 13 amino acids.